This TCR beta chain originates from a study of CD8+CD57+ T cells in acquired aplastic anemia. The germline gives CDR1 LNHDA, CDR2 SQIVND (reference sequence). Trimming took 1 base from V and 2 from J, leaving 19 bases between them. The CDR3 covers 18 residues. Genomic DNA served as template for TCR beta VDJ and CDR3 profiling. TCRdb called the reads again in MiXCR, with one record for every CDR3 protein. Here the sample spans about 68,000 distinct CDR3 sequences, 50% to 55% being singletons. The sequence derives from a human donor in good health, serving as a control. This chain joins TRBV19 and TRBJ2-3; tentatively, D is TRBD1 (7 bases). The source material was sorted CD4+, CD8+, or CD8+CD57+ T cells (not recorded which) from PBMCs. The CDR3 region is CASSIAWRTRGDTDTQYF. CDR3 bases: TGTGCCAGTAGTATAGCTTGGCGGACCAGGGGGGACACAGATACGCAGTATTTT.